The 24 T cell receptor beta chains in this list originate from one sample, sequenced in a study of early T cells in non-severe SARS-CoV-2 infection (dated by TCRdb to about 2021). The library was made by 5' RACE. For sequencing, a NextSeq 500 was employed. TCRdb reprocessed the public reads (quality trimming at Q25 with fastp, clone calling with MiXCR) and kept in-frame beta chains. CDR3 protein sequences are deduplicated, and each keeps its most common genes and DNA. This sample has 85,000 to 100,000 distinct CDR3 sequences in its table, and approximately 16% of those were observed once. The ten most abundant clones make up over 1% of the sample. Sequencing was carried out using whole blood. The origin of the receptors is an adult who was a healthcare worker with PCR-confirmed SARS-CoV-2 infection or an uninfected control (not recorded which).

Many counts were recorded for this clonotype. This sequence joins TRBV30 and TRBJ2-7, with 7 bases fitting TRBD2. J was trimmed by 6 bases and V by 2 bases; bases with no gene match: 1. Per the germline V gene, CDR1 is GTSNPN and CDR2 is SVGIG (reference sequence). The CDR3 has 11 residues. CDR3 nucleotides: TGTGCCTGGAGTTGGGAGGGCGAGCAGTACTTC. It yields the protein CAWSWEGEQYF.

The chain carries TRBV7-8 and TRBJ2-7; TRBD1 aligns across 9 bases. Per the germline V gene, CDR1 is SGHVS and CDR2 is FQNEAQ. The length of the CDR3 is 14 residues. Unmatched junction bases numbered 9, after V lost 5 bases and J lost 7 bases. The CDR3 DNA reads as TGTGCCAGCAGCCCCAGGACAGGGGATAAAGAGCAGTACTTC. Translation gives CASSPRTGDKEQYF. The whole variable domain, filled in from reference TRBV7-8 and TRBJ2-7, reads GAGVSQSPRYKVAKRGQDVALRCDPISGHVSLFWYQQALGQGPEFLTYFQNEAQLDKSGLPSDRFFAERPEGSVSTLKIQRTQQEDSAVYLCASSPRTGDKEQYFGPGTRLTVT.

This clonotype was seen a handful of times. This rearrangement joins TRBV29-1 to TRBJ2-3; D unclear. V was trimmed by 0 bases and J by 4 bases, leaving 8 bases between them. Germline V lookup: CDR1 SQVTM, CDR2 ANQGSEA. The CDR3 is 13 residues long. DNA for the CDR3: TGCAGCGTTGAAGATATCAAATCAGATACGCAGTATTTT. Translating it yields CSVEDIKSDTQYF.

The chain links TRBV5-4 to TRBJ2-1; D is perhaps TRBD1 or TRBD2 (5 bases each). The CDR3 runs to 14 residues. V was cut by 2 bases and J by 9 bases, with 15 bases left in between. The germline V gene has CDR1 SGHNT and CDR2 YYREEE (reference sequence). Written as DNA, the CDR3 is TGTGCCAGCAGCTTCTCGAGGGACGATGGTGAGCAGTTCTTC. Protein: CASSFSRDDGEQFF.

This clonotype was found a few times. V and J are TRBV20-1 and TRBJ2-4, with D tentatively TRBD1 (6 bases). The CDR3 is 15 residues long. V dropped 5 bases and J dropped 1 base, with 15 bases sitting between them. CDR1 is DFQATT, CDR2 SNEGSKA, per germline (reference sequence). The CDR3 loop is CSAPEGGFAKNIQYF. The CDR3 nucleotides are TGCAGTGCTCCTGAAGGGGGTTTTGCCAAAAACATTCAGTACTTC.

The gene calls are TRBV5-1 and TRBJ2-3; no reliable D call. Germline V gene lookup returns CDR1 SGHRS and CDR2 YFSETQ. The CDR3 has 15 residues. Trimming stripped 3 bases from V and 5 bases from J, with 16 bases between. CDR3 coding DNA: TGCGCCAGCAGCTCCGCTAGTATTTACAGAGATACGCAGTATTTT. Amino acids: CASSSASIYRDTQYF. Full variable domain (outside the CDR3, taken from reference TRBV5-1 and TRBJ2-3): KAGVTQTPRYLIKTRGQQVTLSCSPISGHRSVSWYQQTPGQGLQFLFEYFSETQRNKGNFPGRFSGRQFSNSRSEMNVSTLELGDSALYLCASSSASIYRDTQYFGPGTRLTVL.

This clonotype has more than one count but fewer than ten. The chain couples TRBV5-1 to TRBJ2-6, with D hard to call. V lost 4 bases and J lost 4, with 12 bases in between. CDR1 is SGHRS, CDR2 YFSETQ, per germline. CDR3 length: 15 amino acids. The CDR3 spells CASSLSLGGANVLTF. The CDR3 DNA reads TGCGCCAGCAGCCTGTCTTTAGGGGGGGCCAACGTCCTGACTTTC.

The chain is built from TRBV11-2 and TRBJ2-7; D gene uncertain. This CDR3 is built from 12 residues. Looked up from germline, CDR1 is SGHAT and CDR2 is FQNNGV. Trimming cost V 5 bases and J 5 bases, with 10 bases left between them. CDR3 protein: CASSTLDNEQYF. Here the CDR3 DNA reads TGTGCCAGCAGCACCCTAGACAACGAGCAGTACTTC.

This clonotype was seen many times. The chain combines TRBV3-1 with TRBJ2-7, with a tentative D call TRBD1 (6 bases). Germline CDR1 and CDR2: LGHDT and YNNKEL (reference sequence). The V gene lost 0 bases and the J gene lost 5 bases, with 11 bases spanning the gap. This CDR3 is 14 amino acids long. CDR3 coding DNA: TGTGCCAGCAGCCAAGATGGGGACAACGACGAGCAGTACTTC. Its translation is CASSQDGDNDEQYF.

Notes on this clonotype: A read error may explain this, as a much larger clone is one base away. The chain employs TRBV7-2 and TRBJ1-4, with 7 bases that match TRBD1. The CDR3 has 15 residues. The V gene end was trimmed by 1 base and the J gene end by 7 bases; junction bases not matched to a gene: 6. The germline V gene encodes CDR1 SGHTA and CDR2 FQGNSA. CDR3 residues: CASSLEGQSIEKLFF. CDR3 coding DNA: TGTGCCAGCAGCTTAGAGGGACAGAGTATTGAAAAACTGTTTTTT.

The genes are TRBV4-2 and TRBJ1-1, with D possibly TRBD1 on 5 matching bases. The CDR3 is 16 residues long. Trimming took off 4 bases at V and 0 bases at J, with 15 bases between the two ends. CDR1 LGHNA and CDR2 YNFKEQ come from the germline V gene. CDR3 sequence reads: CASSPAVGDLNTEAFF. CDR3 DNA sequence: TGTGCCAGCAGCCCCGCCGTAGGGGACTTGAACACTGAAGCTTTCTTT.

The CDR3 DNA sequence: TGTGCCAGCAGCAACCTTACAGGACCTTCCGAGCAGTACTTC. Its protein product is CASSNLTGPSEQYF. V gene TRBV7-6 combines with J gene TRBJ2-7; perhaps TRBD1 as D (5 bases). Trimming stripped 5 bases from V and 6 bases from J, with 17 bases between. Germline-derived CDR1 and CDR2 are SGHVS and FNYEAQ. The CDR3 runs 14 residues.

The gene calls are TRBV4-3 and TRBJ2-3; D is possibly TRBD1 (5 bases). This CDR3 has 15 residues. Germline lookup yields CDR1 LGHNA and CDR2 YSLEER. The V and J ends lost 1 base and 4 bases respectively, with 12 bases between them. The CDR3, as DNA: TGCGCCAGCAGCCAAGCCAGGGTAAAGGCAGATACGCAGTATTTT. Translation gives CASSQARVKADTQYF.

The table lists this clonotype with many counts. The CDR3: CASSFLGATDTQYF. The DNA of the CDR3 is TGTGCCAGCAGTTTTTTAGGGGCCACAGATACGCAGTATTTT. The chain recombines TRBV27 with TRBJ2-3; TRBD1 might be the D (5 bases). Trimming took 3 bases from V and 2 from J, leaving 9 bases between them. CDR3 length: 14 residues. Germline CDR1 is MNHEY and CDR2 is SMNVEV (reference sequence).

This clonotype has just a few counts. The chain uses TRBV27 and TRBJ2-5; possibly TRBD1 or TRBD2 for D (5 bases each). Between the trimmed V and J ends, which lost 5 bases and 5 bases, there was a span of 12 bases. There are 13 residues in the CDR3. Germline assignment: CDR1 MNHEY and CDR2 SMNVEV (reference sequence). CDR3 residues: CASSRQGGETQYF. DNA for the CDR3: TGTGCCAGCAGTCGCCAGGGCGGGGAGACCCAGTACTTC.

The V gene is TRBV7-2, the J gene TRBJ1-1; TRBD1 agrees at 7 bases. Trimming took 5 bases from V and 11 from J; bases not matched to a gene: 11. This CDR3 is built from 13 residues. Germline V lookup: CDR1 SGHTA, CDR2 FQGNSA. DNA for the CDR3: TGTGCCAGCAGCCGGGGTCCCAGGGGGGAGGCTTTCTTT. It specifies CASSRGPRGEAFF.

The V gene is TRBV7-2, the J gene TRBJ2-7, with a possible D match to TRBD2 (5 bases). The V end lost 5 bases, the J end lost 0 bases, and 14 bases lay between the germline ends. This CDR3 has 15 amino acids. Germline CDR1 and CDR2: SGHTA and FQGNSA. The CDR3 sequence is CASSPTIPSSYEQYF. The CDR3 coding sequence is TGTGCCAGCAGCCCGACTATCCCGAGCTCCTACGAGCAGTACTTC. Using reference TRBV7-2 and TRBJ2-7 for the parts outside the CDR3, the full variable domain is GAGVSQSPSNKVTEKGKDVELRCDPISGHTALYWYRQSLGQGLEFLIYFQGNSAPDKSGLPSDRFSAERTGGSVSTLTIQRTQQEDSAVYLCASSPTIPSSYEQYFGPGTRLTVT.

This clonotype was seen more than once but under ten times. CDR3 DNA: TGTGCCAGTGGACTAGCGGTGGCCGGGGAGCTGTTTTTT. It encodes CASGLAVAGELFF. V gene TRBV27 combines with J gene TRBJ2-2, with 10 bases matching TRBD2. This CDR3 contains 13 residues. Trimming removed 9 bases from V and 6 bases from J; junction bases left unmatched: 4. Germline CDR1 MNHEY, CDR2 SMNVEV (reference sequence).

This clonotype occurred many times. This chain uses TRBV6-5 with TRBJ2-5; perhaps TRBD1 as D (5 bases). CDR1 and CDR2 from the germline V gene are MNHEY and SVGAGI. This CDR3 is 14 amino acids long. The germline V and J ends were trimmed by 6 bases and 3 bases, with 14 bases remaining between them. Here the CDR3 reads CASSNWTSEETQYF. The CDR3 DNA sequence: TGTGCCAGCAGCAATTGGACAAGCGAAGAGACCCAGTACTTC.

This clonotype has a handful of counts. V usage is TRBV19 and J usage is TRBJ1-5; possibly TRBD1 for D (5 bases). The CDR3 runs to 16 residues. CDR1 and CDR2 from the germline V gene are LNHDA and SQIVND (reference sequence). Trimming took 5 bases from V and 7 from J, leaving 21 bases between them. CDR3 protein: CASSPLYDRAPQPQHF. CDR3 sequence (DNA): TGTGCCAGTAGTCCACTCTACGACAGAGCTCCCCAGCCCCAGCATTTT. The complete variable domain, with remaining parts taken from reference TRBV19 and TRBJ1-5, reads DGGITQSPKYLFRKEGQNVTLSCEQNLNHDAMYWYRQDPGQGLRLIYYSQIVNDFQKGDIAEGYSVSREKKESFPLTVTSAQKNPTAFYLCASSPLYDRAPQPQHFGDGTRLSIL.

This clonotype showed up many times. The chain carries TRBV5-4 and TRBJ1-1, with D possibly TRBD1 on 5 matching bases. From germline, CDR1 is SGHNT and CDR2 YYREEE (reference sequence). This CDR3 region has 13 residues. The V end lost 3 bases, the J end lost 1 base, and 7 bases lay between the germline ends. The CDR3 DNA is TGTGCCAGCAGCTATGGACAGAACACTGAAGCTTTCTTT. Translation: CASSYGQNTEAFF.

The chain uses TRBV20-1 and TRBJ2-1; D not resolved. The CDR3 runs 14 residues. The V end lost 0 bases, the J end lost 7 bases, and 13 bases lay between the germline ends. Germline loops: CDR1 DFQATT, CDR2 SNEGSKA (reference sequence). The CDR3 DNA reads TGCAGTGCTAGAGAACCGATTCCTGGAAATGAGCAGTTCTTC. Its protein product is CSAREPIPGNEQFF.

This rearrangement joins TRBV10-3 to TRBJ2-7; D may match TRBD1 or TRBD2 (5 bases each). V was clipped by 2 bases and J by 6 bases, with 5 bases between them. Germline V gene data show CDR1 as ENHRY and CDR2 as SYGVKD. CDR3 length equals 11 residues. CDR3 sequence reads: CAISEGTEQYF. The CDR3 coding sequence is TGTGCCATCAGTGAGGGGACCGAGCAGTACTTC.

The chain uses TRBV6-2 or TRBV6-3 and TRBJ2-7; TRBD1 might be the D (8 bases). The V and J ends lost 5 bases and 2 bases respectively, with 25 bases between them. In germline, CDR1 is MNHEY, CDR2 SVGEGT. The CDR3 length is 18 residues. CDR3 loop: CASSPVRQGLAVTYEQYF. The CDR3 nucleotides are TGTGCCAGCAGTCCCGTCCGACAGGGGCTAGCGGTAACCTACGAGCAGTACTTC.